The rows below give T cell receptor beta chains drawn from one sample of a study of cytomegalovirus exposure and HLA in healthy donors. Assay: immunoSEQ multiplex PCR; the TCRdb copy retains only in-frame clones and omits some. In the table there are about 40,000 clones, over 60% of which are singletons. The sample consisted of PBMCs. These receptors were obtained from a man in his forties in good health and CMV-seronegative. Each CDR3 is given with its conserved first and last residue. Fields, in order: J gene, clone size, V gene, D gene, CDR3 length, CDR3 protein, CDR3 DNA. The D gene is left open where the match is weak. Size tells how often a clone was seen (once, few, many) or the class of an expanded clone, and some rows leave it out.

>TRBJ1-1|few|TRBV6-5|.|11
CASTQGFEAFF
TGTGCCAGCACCCAGGGTTTTGAAGCTTTCTTT
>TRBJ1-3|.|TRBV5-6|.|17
CASSLVGSRATGNTIYF
TGTGCCAGCAGCTTGGTGGGGTCCAGGGCCACTGGAAACACCATATATTTT
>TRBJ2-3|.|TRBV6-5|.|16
CASSYGGATSTDTQYF
TGTGCCAGCAGTTACGGGGGCGCCACTAGCACAGATACGCAGTATTTT
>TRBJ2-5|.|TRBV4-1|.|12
CASSLEVGTQYF
TGCGCCAGCAGCCTCGAGGTTGGGACCCAGTACTTC
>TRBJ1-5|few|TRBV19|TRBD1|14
CASKPGQNYQPQHF
TGTGCCTCCAAACCGGGACAGAATTATCAGCCCCAGCATTTT
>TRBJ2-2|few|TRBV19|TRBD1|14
CASTGTGRTGELFF
TGTGCCAGTACCGGGACAGGGAGAACCGGGGAGCTGTTTTTT
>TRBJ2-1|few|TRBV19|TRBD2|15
CASSEGLAGYNEQFF
TGTGCCAGTAGTGAGGGACTAGCGGGGTACAATGAGCAGTTCTTC
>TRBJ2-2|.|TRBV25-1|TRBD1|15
CASRLDRGQGGELFF
TGTGCCAGCAGACTGGACAGGGGACAGGGCGGGGAGCTGTTTTTT
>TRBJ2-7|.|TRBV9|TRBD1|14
CASSPLDRVYEQYF
TGTGCCAGCAGCCCTCTGGACAGGGTCTACGAGCAGTACTTC
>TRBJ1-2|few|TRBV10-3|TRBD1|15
CAISDPGQENYGYTF
TGTGCCATCAGTGACCCGGGACAGGAAAACTATGGCTACACCTTC
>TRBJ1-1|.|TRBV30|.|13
CAWTLGENTEAFF
TGTGCCTGGACCTTGGGAGAAAACACTGAAGCTTTCTTT
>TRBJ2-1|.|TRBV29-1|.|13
CSARALSYNEQFF
TGCAGCGCCAGGGCCCTCTCCTACAATGAGCAGTTCTTC
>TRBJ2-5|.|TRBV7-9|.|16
CASSLAERAYQETQYF
TGTGCCAGCAGCTTAGCTGAGAGGGCCTACCAAGAGACCCAGTACTTC
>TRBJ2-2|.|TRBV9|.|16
CASSVAGRGNTGELFF
TGTGCCAGCAGCGTAGCCGGCAGGGGGAACACCGGGGAGCTGTTTTTT
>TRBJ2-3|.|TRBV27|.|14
CASSLSRATDTQYF
TGTGCCAGCAGTTTGTCCAGGGCCACAGATACGCAGTATTTT
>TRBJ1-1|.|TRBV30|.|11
CLGGGGTEAFF
TGCCTTGGAGGGGGGGGCACTGAAGCTTTCTTT
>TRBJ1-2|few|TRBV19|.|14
CASSIGGQTYGYTF
TGTGCCAGTAGTATCGGGGGGCAGACATATGGCTACACCTTC
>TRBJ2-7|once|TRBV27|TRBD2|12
CASMASGGEQYF
TGTGCCAGCATGGCTAGCGGGGGCGAGCAGTACTTC
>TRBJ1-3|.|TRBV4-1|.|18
CASSHSTASWNSGNTIYF
TGCGCCAGCAGCCACTCGACAGCATCATGGAACTCTGGAAACACCATATATTTT
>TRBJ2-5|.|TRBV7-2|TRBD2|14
CASSQASGWETQYF
TGTGCCAGCAGCCAAGCTAGCGGGTGGGAGACCCAGTACTTC
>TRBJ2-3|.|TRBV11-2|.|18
CASSLGRDWGYSTDTQYF
TGTGCCAGCAGCTTAGGCCGGGACTGGGGGTACAGCACAGATACGCAGTATTTT
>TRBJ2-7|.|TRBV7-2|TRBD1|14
CASSLAGGVSEQYF
TGTGCCAGCAGCTTAGCAGGGGGCGTCTCCGAGCAGTACTTC
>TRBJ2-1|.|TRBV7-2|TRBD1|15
CASSDRDRGFNEQFF
TGTGCCAGCAGCGACCGGGACAGGGGGTTCAATGAGCAGTTCTTC
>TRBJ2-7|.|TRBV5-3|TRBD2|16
CARSPETSGGPYEQYF
TGTGCCAGAAGCCCGGAGACTAGCGGGGGCCCATACGAGCAGTACTTC
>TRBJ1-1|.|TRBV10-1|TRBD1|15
CASSKQGRSWGEAFF
TGCGCCAGCAGTAAACAGGGGAGGTCGTGGGGTGAAGCTTTCTTT
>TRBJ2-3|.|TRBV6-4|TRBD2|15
CASSDVAGSTDTQYF
TGTGCCAGCAGTGACGTAGCGGGGAGCACAGATACGCAGTATTTT
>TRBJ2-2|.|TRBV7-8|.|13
CASSLGPTGELFF
TGTGCCAGCAGCCTGGGCCCAACCGGGGAGCTGTTTTTT
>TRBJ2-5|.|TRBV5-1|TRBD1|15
CASSHRTGPQETQYF
TGCGCCAGCAGCCACAGGACAGGCCCCCAAGAGACCCAGTACTTC
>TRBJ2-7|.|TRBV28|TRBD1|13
CASSLGTGGGQYF
TGTGCCAGCAGCCTCGGGACAGGGGGCGGGCAGTACTTC
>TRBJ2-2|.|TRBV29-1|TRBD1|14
CSAEYGQGIGELFF
TGCAGCGCCGAGTACGGACAGGGGATCGGGGAGCTGTTTTTT
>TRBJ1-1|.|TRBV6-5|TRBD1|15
CASSTGTGRTTEAFF
TGTGCCAGCAGTACGGGGACAGGTCGAACGACTGAAGCTTTCTTT
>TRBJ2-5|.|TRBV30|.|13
CAWSEGGIGTQYF
TGTGCCTGGAGTGAAGGGGGAATAGGGACCCAGTACTTC
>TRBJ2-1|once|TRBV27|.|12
CASSSNWNEQFF
TGTGCCAGCAGTTCGAACTGGAATGAGCAGTTCTTC
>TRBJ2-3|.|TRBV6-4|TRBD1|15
CASSRTGEGTDTQYF
TGTGCCAGCAGCCGGACAGGGGAAGGAACAGATACGCAGTATTTT
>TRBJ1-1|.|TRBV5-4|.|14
CASSLGQRNTEAFF
TGTGCCAGCAGCTTGGGACAGCGGAACACTGAAGCTTTCTTT
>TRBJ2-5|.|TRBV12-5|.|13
CASGLAIEETQYF
TGTGCTAGTGGTTTGGCCATTGAAGAGACCCAGTACTTC
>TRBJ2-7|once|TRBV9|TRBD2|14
CASSVSGGSYEQYF
TGTGCCAGCAGCGTCTCGGGGGGCTCCTACGAGCAGTACTTC
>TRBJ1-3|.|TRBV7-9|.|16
CASSRTRELSGNTIYF
TGTGCCAGCAGCCGGACCAGGGAATTGTCTGGAAACACCATATATTTT
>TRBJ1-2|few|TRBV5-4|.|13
CASSLEGGYGYTF
TGTGCCAGCAGCTTGGAAGGGGGTTATGGCTACACCTTC
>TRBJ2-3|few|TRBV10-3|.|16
CAISDLGGGRTDTQYF
TGTGCCATCAGTGATCTGGGGGGGGGCCGCACAGATACGCAGTATTTT
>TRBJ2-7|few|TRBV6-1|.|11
CASAASYEQYF
TGTGCCAGCGCGGCCAGCTACGAGCAGTACTTC
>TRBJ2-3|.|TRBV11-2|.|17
CASSGLGAELRTDTQYF
TGTGCCAGCAGCGGGCTGGGGGCCGAGCTCCGCACAGATACGCAGTATTTT
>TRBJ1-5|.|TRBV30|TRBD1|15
CAWSQGGTVGQPQHF
TGTGCCTGGAGCCAAGGGGGGACAGTAGGTCAGCCCCAGCATTTT
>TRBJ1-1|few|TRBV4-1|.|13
CASSQEGATEAFF
TGCGCCAGCAGCCAAGAGGGAGCCACTGAAGCTTTCTTT
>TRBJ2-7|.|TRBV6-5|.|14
CASSYSGQNYEQYF
TGTGCCAGCAGTTACTCAGGACAGAACTACGAGCAGTACTTC
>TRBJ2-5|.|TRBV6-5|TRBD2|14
CASIRTSGFGTQYF
TGTGCCAGCATTCGGACTAGTGGGTTCGGGACCCAGTACTTC
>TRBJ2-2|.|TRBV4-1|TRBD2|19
CASSHLQGLAGGVTGELFF
TGCGCCAGCAGCCACCTCCAGGGACTAGCGGGGGGAGTCACCGGGGAGCTGTTTTTT
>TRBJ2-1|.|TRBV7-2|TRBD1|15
CASSARDRIYNEQFF
TGTGCCAGCAGCGCCCGGGACAGGATCTACAATGAGCAGTTCTTC
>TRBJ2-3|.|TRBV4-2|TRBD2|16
CASSQDSSGGADTQYF
TGTGCCAGCAGCCAAGATTCTAGCGGGGGTGCCGATACGCAGTATTTT
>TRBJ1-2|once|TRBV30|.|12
CAYRGGFYGYTF
TGTGCGTATAGGGGAGGATTCTATGGCTACACCTTC
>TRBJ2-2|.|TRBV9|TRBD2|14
CASGGTGRTGELFF
TGTGCCTCCGGGGGGACGGGGAGAACCGGGGAGCTGTTTTTT
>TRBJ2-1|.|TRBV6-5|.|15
CASRQGPPPVNEQFF
TGTGCCAGCAGACAGGGACCCCCCCCGGTCAATGAGCAGTTCTTC
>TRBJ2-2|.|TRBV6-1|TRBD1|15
CASSNAATGGVELFF
TGTGCCAGCAGTAATGCAGCGACAGGGGGCGTTGAGCTGTTTTTT
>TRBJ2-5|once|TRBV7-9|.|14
CASSVGVGQETQYF
TGTGCCAGCAGCGTCGGGGTGGGTCAAGAGACCCAGTACTTC